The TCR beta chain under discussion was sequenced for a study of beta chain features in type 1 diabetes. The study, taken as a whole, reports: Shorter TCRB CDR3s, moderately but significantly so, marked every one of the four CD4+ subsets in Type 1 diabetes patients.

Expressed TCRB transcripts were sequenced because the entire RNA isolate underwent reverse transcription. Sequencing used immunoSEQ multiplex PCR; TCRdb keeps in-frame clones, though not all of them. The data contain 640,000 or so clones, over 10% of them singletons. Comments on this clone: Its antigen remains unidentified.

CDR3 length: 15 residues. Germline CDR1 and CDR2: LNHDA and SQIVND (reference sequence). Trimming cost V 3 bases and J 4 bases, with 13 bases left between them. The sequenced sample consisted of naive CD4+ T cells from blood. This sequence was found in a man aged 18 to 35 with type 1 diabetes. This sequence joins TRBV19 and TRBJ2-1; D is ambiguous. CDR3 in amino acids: CASSIIRTRYNEQFF. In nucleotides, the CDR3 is TGTGCCAGTAGTATTATAAGGACCAGATACAATGAGCAGTTCTTC.